These 23 T cell receptor beta chains share one sample of origin, sequenced in a study of identical twins. One entry per CDR3 protein results from TCRdb running MiXCR on the 5' RACE reads. The table lists about 900,000 distinct CDR3 sequences, 9% to 15% of them singletons. These records were also assigned to another study, of yellow fever vaccine responses in identical twins.

The sample comprised PBMCs. The receptor set was obtained from a woman aged 18-29 years in good health.

The chain employs TRBV4-1 and TRBJ1-5; unclear D gene. CDR1 is MGHRA, CDR2 YSYEKL, per germline. The V end was cut by 0 bases, the J end by 6 bases, with 9 bases between. This CDR3 has 14 amino acids. The CDR3, as DNA: TGCGCCAGCAGCCAAGATTGGGGTTTTCAGCCCCAGCATTTT. Translating gives CASSQDWGFQPQHF.

This chain uses TRBV7-9 with TRBJ2-1; TRBD1 might be the D (7 bases). Germline loops: CDR1 SEHNR, CDR2 FQNEAQ (reference sequence). The CDR3 spans 12 residues. Deletions cut 5 bases from V and 12 bases from J, with 14 bases between. The CDR3 DNA is TGTGCCAGCAGCCTGAGACAGGGAGGGCAGTTCTTC. Translated, it gives CASSLRQGGQFF. Complete variable domain (other parts from reference TRBV7-9 and TRBJ2-1): DTGVSQNPRHKITKRGQNVTFRCDPISEHNRLYWYRQTLGQGPEFLTYFQNEAQLEKSRLLSDRFSAERPKGSFSTLEIQRTEQGDSAMYLCASSLRQGGQFFGPGTRLTVL.

This clonotype came up many times. The chain has TRBV28 and TRBJ1-1; D is undetermined. V was cut by 5 bases and J by 1 base, with 14 bases left in between. The CDR3 contains 15 residues. Per the germline V gene, CDR1 is MDHEN and CDR2 is SYDVKM. The CDR3 sequence is CASSIYLTQNTEAFF. The CDR3 DNA reads as TGTGCCAGCAGTATATATCTGACCCAGAACACTGAAGCTTTCTTT.

This chain uses TRBV12-3 or TRBV12-4 with TRBJ1-2; D might be TRBD1 (5 bases). The CDR3 contains 13 residues. V shed 8 bases and J shed 9 bases, with 19 bases lying between them. DNA for the CDR3: TGTGCCAGCCGATTGGCTGAGACAGTACGCTACACCTTC. This encodes CASRLAETVRYTF.

J is TRBJ2-7 and V is TRBV19, with 8 bases fitting TRBD1. Germline CDR1 reads LNHDA; CDR2 reads SQIVND (reference sequence). This CDR3 spans 15 amino acids. Trimming removed 4 bases from V and 2 bases from J; junction bases left unmatched: 7. The CDR3: CASSRQGKGTYEQYF. Here the CDR3 DNA reads TGTGCCAGTAGTAGACAGGGGAAGGGAACCTACGAGCAGTACTTC.

The chain employs TRBV7-9 and TRBJ2-3; D is possibly TRBD2 (6 bases). From germline, CDR1 is SEHNR and CDR2 FQNEAQ (reference sequence). V lost 4 bases and J lost 6, with 20 bases in between. This CDR3 region has 16 residues. For the CDR3, the DNA is TGTGCCAGCAGCTCACTAGGGGCCGCTAGCGTCGATACGCAGTATTTT. Amino acids: CASSSLGAASVDTQYF.

This clonotype was seen ten or more times. The rearrangement uses TRBV3-1 and TRBJ2-4; possibly TRBD2 for D (6 bases). The CDR3 consists of 12 residues. CDR1 is LGHDT and CDR2 is YNNKEL in the germline V gene (reference sequence). The V and J ends lost 1 base and 14 bases respectively, with 12 bases between them. This CDR3 is CASSQGGRLKYF. CDR3 DNA: TGTGCCAGCAGCCAAGGTGGGAGGTTGAAGTACTTC.

This clonotype was seen a handful of times. V is TRBV5-1 and J is TRBJ2-2, with 8 positions matching TRBD2. Trimming removed 3 bases from V and 1 base from J; junction bases left unmatched: 5. Germline V gives CDR1 SGHRS, CDR2 YFSETQ. The CDR3 covers 16 residues. Here the CDR3 reads CASSSGGGRNTGELFF. The CDR3 DNA reads as TGCGCCAGCAGCTCCGGCGGGGGGAGGAACACCGGGGAGCTGTTTTTT.

This clonotype was detected many times. CDR3 amino acids: CASSFLAGPEDEQFF. The CDR3 DNA sequence: TGCGCCAGCAGCTTCTTAGCGGGCCCTGAGGATGAGCAGTTCTTC. The J gene is TRBJ2-1, the V gene TRBV5-1; 7 bases align to TRBD2. V was clipped by 2 bases and J by 8 bases; unmatched bases: 10. Germline V gene sequence: CDR1 SGHRS, CDR2 YFSETQ. The CDR3 runs 15 residues.

This rearrangement joins TRBV7-2 to TRBJ2-5; TRBD2 matches 7 bases. With 5 bases clipped from V and 0 bases from J, the junction kept 12 bases outside the gene matches. Germline lookup yields CDR1 SGHTA and CDR2 FQGNSA. The CDR3 runs to 17 residues. The CDR3 DNA reads TGTGCCAGCAGCCAACACCCCGCGGGAGATTACCAAGAGACCCAGTACTTC. Its protein product is CASSQHPAGDYQETQYF.

At least ten counts were recorded for this clonotype. V gene TRBV12-3 or TRBV12-4 combines with J gene TRBJ2-3; possibly TRBD2 for D (6 bases). CDR3 length: 14 residues. The V end lost 3 bases, the J end lost 5 bases, and 12 bases lay between the germline ends. The CDR3 DNA follows: TGTGCCAGCAGTTTGTGGAGGGATGGAGATACGCAGTATTTT. Amino acids: CASSLWRDGDTQYF.

This clonotype came up a few times. The chain joins TRBV2 to TRBJ2-2; D is unresolved. This CDR3 is built from 15 residues. The germline CDR1 and CDR2 sequences are SNHLY and FYNNEI. Trimming removed 7 bases at V and 1 base at J, with 13 bases between. CDR3 protein: CASMAQPLNTGELFF. CDR3 nucleotides: TGTGCCAGCATGGCCCAGCCTCTGAACACCGGGGAGCTGTTTTTT.

This sequence joins TRBV27 and TRBJ2-2, with D perhaps matching TRBD1 (6 bases). V was clipped by 5 bases and J by 6 bases, with 13 bases between them. This CDR3 contains 14 residues. Looked up from germline, CDR1 is MNHEY and CDR2 is SMNVEV (reference sequence). The CDR3 reads CASSIIGGPGELFF. The DNA of the CDR3 is TGTGCCAGCAGTATAATTGGGGGCCCCGGGGAGCTGTTTTTT.

The V and J genes are TRBV3-1 and TRBJ2-5, with 16 nucleotides matching TRBD2. V shed 5 bases and J 2 bases; nucleotides not matched to a gene: 5. From germline, CDR1 is LGHDT and CDR2 YNNKEL (reference sequence). The CDR3 spans 17 residues. CDR3 coding DNA: TGTGCCAGCAGCGGGACTAGCGGGAGGGATAATCAAGAGACCCAGTACTTC. This gives the protein CASSGTSGRDNQETQYF.

This clonotype has a handful of counts. The chain recombines TRBV20-1 with TRBJ2-7; maybe TRBD1 (5 bases). The CDR3 contains 12 residues. Trimming pared 1 base from V and 4 bases from J, leaving 8 bases between. Germline loops: CDR1 DFQATT, CDR2 SNEGSKA (reference sequence). The CDR3 coding sequence is TGCAGTGCTAGAGGGGGCACTTACGAGCAGTACGTC. It specifies CSARGGTYEQYV.

The chain couples TRBV6-6 to TRBJ2-5; tentative D call: TRBD2 (6 bases). The CDR3 has 12 amino acids. V was clipped by 8 bases and J by 7 bases, with 14 bases between them. Germline-derived CDR1 and CDR2 are MNHNY and SVGAGI (reference sequence). Written as DNA, the CDR3 is TGTGCCAGCCGGGACCCCGGGGGGACCCAGTACTTC. Encoded protein: CASRDPGGTQYF.

The genes are TRBV6-1 and TRBJ2-1, with 12 bases lining up with TRBD2. Germline V gene data show CDR1 as MNHNS and CDR2 as SASEGT. With 8 bases clipped from V and 4 bases from J, the junction kept 6 bases outside the gene matches. CDR3 length: 15 residues. CDR3 amino acids: CASETTSGSYNEQFF. The CDR3 nucleotides are TGTGCCAGCGAGACGACTAGCGGGAGTTACAATGAGCAGTTCTTC.

This clonotype has a count of ten or more. This chain uses TRBV11-2 with TRBJ2-1, with D possibly TRBD2 on 6 matching bases. Germline lookup yields CDR1 SGHAT and CDR2 FQNNGV. The ends were cut back, 3 bases at V and 7 bases at J, with 19 bases in the middle. This CDR3 has 16 amino acids. CDR3 sequence reads: CASSLMVAGGWNEQFF. The CDR3 DNA is TGTGCCAGCAGCTTGATGGTGGCAGGAGGGTGGAATGAGCAGTTCTTC.

The chain links TRBV29-1 to TRBJ2-7; tentative D call: TRBD2 (6 bases). V was pared by 3 bases and J by 3 bases, with 18 bases between. Germline values: CDR1 SQVTM, CDR2 ANQGSEA. The length of the CDR3 is 15 residues. The CDR3 nucleotides are TGCAGCGTTGAGGGGGACTCAGGGCAACTCTACGAGCAGTACGTC. As protein: CSVEGDSGQLYEQYV.

The gene calls are TRBV14 and TRBJ2-1, with TRBD2 matching 8 bases. There are 17 residues in the CDR3. V lost 0 bases, J lost 8 bases, and 12 bases stayed unmatched. Germline loops: CDR1 SGHDN, CDR2 FVKESK. Written as DNA, the CDR3 is TGTGCCAGCAGCCAAGAGCGTCCCGGGACTAGGGGCCATGAGCAGTTCTTC. This gives the protein CASSQERPGTRGHEQFF. The entire variable domain, with the rest obtained from reference TRBV14 and TRBJ2-1, is as follows: EAGVTQFPSHSVIEKGQTVTLRCDPISGHDNLYWYRRVMGKEIKFLLHFVKESKQDESGMPNNRFLAERTGGTYSTLKVQPAELEDSGVYFCASSQERPGTRGHEQFFGPGTRLTVL.

This clonotype turned up a few times. The chain recombines TRBV29-1 with TRBJ2-1, with 11 bases lining up with TRBD1. The V gene end was trimmed by 8 bases and the J gene end by 5 bases; junction bases not matched to a gene: 8. CDR3 length equals 14 residues. The germline V gene encodes CDR1 SQVTM and CDR2 ANQGSEA. The CDR3 DNA is TGCAGCATAACCGGGACAGGGGGACACAATGAGCAGTTCTTC. Its protein is CSITGTGGHNEQFF.

The chain is built from TRBV6-2 or TRBV6-3 and TRBJ2-6; a possible D gene is TRBD1 (6 bases). Germline CDR1 reads MNHEY; CDR2 reads SVGEGT. V was clipped by 7 bases and J by 0 bases, with 13 bases between them. The CDR3 contains 16 residues. CDR3 coding DNA: TGTGCCAGCACCAAAGGCAGGGGCTCTGGGGCCAACGTCCTGACTTTC. As protein: CASTKGRGSGANVLTF.

This clonotype was seen only a few times. This sequence joins TRBV27 and TRBJ1-1, with D possibly TRBD1 on 5 matching bases. Germline loops: CDR1 MNHEY, CDR2 SMNVEV (reference sequence). CDR3 length: 14 residues. V lost 6 bases, J lost 1 base, and 12 bases lay in between. The CDR3: CASRGGLKNTEAFF. The CDR3, as DNA: TGTGCCAGCAGGGGGGGTCTTAAGAACACTGAAGCTTTCTTT.